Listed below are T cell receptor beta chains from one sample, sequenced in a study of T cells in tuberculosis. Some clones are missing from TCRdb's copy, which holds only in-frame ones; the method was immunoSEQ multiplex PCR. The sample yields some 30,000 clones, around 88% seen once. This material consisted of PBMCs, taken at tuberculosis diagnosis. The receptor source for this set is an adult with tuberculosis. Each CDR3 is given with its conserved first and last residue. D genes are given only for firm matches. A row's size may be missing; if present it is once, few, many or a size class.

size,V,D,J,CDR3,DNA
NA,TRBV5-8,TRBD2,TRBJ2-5,CASIKRGGLRETQYF,TGTGCCAGCATTAAACGCGGGGGACTTCGAGAGACCCAGTACTTC
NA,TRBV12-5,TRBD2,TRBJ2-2,CASKGAGGPGGELFF,TGTGCTAGTAAGGGCGCGGGAGGGCCGGGCGGGGAGCTGTTTTTT
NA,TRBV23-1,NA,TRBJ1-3,CASSQFLLDSHSGNTIYF,TGCGCCAGCAGTCAATTTTTGTTGGACAGCCACTCTGGAAACACCATATATTTT
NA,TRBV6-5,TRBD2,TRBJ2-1,CASSYLTSGSYNEQFF,TGTGCCAGCAGTTACCTGACTAGCGGCTCCTACAATGAGCAGTTCTTC
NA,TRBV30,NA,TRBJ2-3,CAWARQGTDTQYF,TGTGCCTGGGCTCGGCAGGGAACAGATACGCAGTATTTT
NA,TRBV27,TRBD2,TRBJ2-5,CASSLWGVAGVGETQYF,TGTGCCAGCAGTTTATGGGGCGTAGCGGGAGTGGGGGAGACCCAGTACTTC
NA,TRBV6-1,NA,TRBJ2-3,CASIENRDTQYF,TGTGCCAGCATCGAGAATCGGGATACGCAGTATTTT
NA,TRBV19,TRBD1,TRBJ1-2,CASSMGDRGNGYTF,TGTGCCAGTAGTATGGGCGACAGGGGAAATGGCTACACCTTC
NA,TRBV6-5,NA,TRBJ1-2,CATTFDTVHYTF,TGTGCCACCACATTCGATACCGTCCACTACACCTTC
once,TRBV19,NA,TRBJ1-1,CASSMNTEAFF,TGTGCCAGTAGCATGAACACTGAAGCTTTCTTT
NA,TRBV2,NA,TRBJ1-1,CASSATGTEAFF,TGTGCCAGCAGTGCAACCGGGACTGAAGCTTTCTTT
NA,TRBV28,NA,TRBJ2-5,CASSLLQKETQYF,TGTGCCAGCAGTTTATTACAGAAAGAGACCCAGTACTTC
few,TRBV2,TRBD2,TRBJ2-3,CASSHSGDGTDTQYF,TGTGCCAGCAGTCACAGCGGGGACGGCACAGATACGCAGTATTTT
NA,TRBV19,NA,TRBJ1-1,CASPSGSSMNTEAFF,TGTGCCAGTCCCTCCGGGTCATCCATGAACACTGAAGCTTTCTTT
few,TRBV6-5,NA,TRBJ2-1,CASSNPDTGYNEQFF,TGTGCCAGCAGTAACCCGGACACAGGGTACAATGAGCAGTTCTTC
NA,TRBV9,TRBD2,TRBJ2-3,CASSRAGGLSDTQYF,TGTGCCAGCAGCCGAGCGGGGGGGCTTTCTGATACGCAGTATTTT
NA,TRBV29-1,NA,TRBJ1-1,CSVAGSDTEAFF,TGCAGCGTTGCGGGGTCGGACACTGAAGCTTTCTTT
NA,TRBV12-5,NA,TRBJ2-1,CASGLLQPLRYYNEQFF,TGTGCTAGTGGTTTGCTCCAACCTCTCCGCTACTACAATGAGCAGTTCTTC
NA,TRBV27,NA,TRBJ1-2,CASSSPATGQYGYTF,TGTGCCAGCAGTTCCCCTGCGACAGGACAATATGGCTACACCTTC
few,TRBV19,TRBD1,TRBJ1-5,CASSMGTGRLQPQHF,TGTGCCAGTAGTATGGGGACAGGGAGGCTTCAGCCCCAGCATTTT
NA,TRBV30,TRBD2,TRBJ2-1,CAWAKTSGGAYQQFF,TGTGCCTGGGCGAAAACTAGCGGGGGGGCCTACCAGCAGTTCTTC
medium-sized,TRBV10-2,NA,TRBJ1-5,CASSESGGSNQPQHF,TGCGCCAGCAGTGAATCAGGTGGCAGCAATCAGCCCCAGCATTTT
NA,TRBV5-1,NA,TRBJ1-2,CASSLGPGQSTSYGYTF,TGCGCCAGCAGCTTGGGGCCCGGACAGTCAACTTCCTATGGCTACACCTTC
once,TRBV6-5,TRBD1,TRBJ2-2,CASNLGQGATGELFF,TGTGCCAGCAACCTGGGACAGGGGGCGACCGGGGAGCTGTTTTTT
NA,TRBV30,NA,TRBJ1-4,CAWSVGGGNEKLFF,TGTGCCTGGAGTGTTGGGGGAGGTAATGAAAAACTGTTTTTT
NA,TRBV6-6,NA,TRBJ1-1,CASSPPGGRTEAFF,TGTGCCAGCAGTCCCCCGGGGGGGCGGACTGAAGCTTTCTTT
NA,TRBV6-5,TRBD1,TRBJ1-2,CASRPQGANGYTF,TGTGCCAGCAGACCCCAGGGGGCTAATGGCTACACCTTC
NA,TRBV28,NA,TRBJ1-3,CASRLAGPSGNTIYF,TGTGCCAGCAGGCTTGCGGGACCCTCTGGAAACACCATATATTTT
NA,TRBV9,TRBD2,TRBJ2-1,CASSFVAGGSNEQFF,TGTGCCAGCAGCTTCGTGGCGGGAGGGTCGAATGAGCAGTTCTTC
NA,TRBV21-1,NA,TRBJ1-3,CASSKAGWELGSGNTIYF,TGTGCCAGCAGCAAAGCGGGATGGGAGCTAGGATCCGGAAACACCATATATTTT
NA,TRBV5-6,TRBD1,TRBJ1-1,CASSLTGTVNTEAFF,TGTGCCAGCAGCTTAACCGGGACAGTGAACACTGAAGCTTTCTTT
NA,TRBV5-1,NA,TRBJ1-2,CASTSSAGRGGYTF,TGCGCCAGCACCTCATCGGCAGGGAGGGGCGGCTACACCTTC
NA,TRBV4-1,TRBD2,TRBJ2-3,CASSQRISGGDTDTQYF,TGCGCCAGCAGCCAAAGGATTAGCGGGGGGGACACAGATACGCAGTATTTT
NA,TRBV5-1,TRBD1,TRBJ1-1,CASSSQGQGNTEAFF,TGCGCCAGCAGCTCCCAGGGACAGGGGAACACTGAAGCTTTCTTT
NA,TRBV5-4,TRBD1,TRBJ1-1,CASSLDRDSLHEAFF,TGTGCCAGCAGCTTGGACCGGGACAGCCTACATGAAGCTTTCTTT
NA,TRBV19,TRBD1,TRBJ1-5,CASSTGTGDYRNQPQHF,TGTGCCAGTAGTACCGGGACAGGGGATTACCGCAATCAGCCCCAGCATTTT
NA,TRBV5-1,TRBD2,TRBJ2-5,CASSSGTSGDPGRETQYF,TGCGCCAGCAGCTCGGGGACTAGCGGGGACCCGGGGCGGGAGACCCAGTACTTC
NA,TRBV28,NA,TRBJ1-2,CASSLGLTEYGYTF,TGTGCCAGCAGTCTGGGACTCACGGAGTATGGCTACACCTTC
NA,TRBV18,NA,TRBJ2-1,CASSRGESSYNEQFF,TGTGCCAGCTCACGGGGGGAGAGCTCCTACAATGAGCAGTTCTTC
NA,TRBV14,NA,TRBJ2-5,CASSQAQAPQETQYF,TGTGCCAGCAGCCAAGCTCAAGCGCCCCAAGAGACCCAGTACTTC